This T cell receptor beta chain was sequenced for a study of response to subunit inactivated influenza vaccine (dated by TCRdb to between 2018 and 2020). Background on the whole study: Deep quantitative T cell receptor repertoire profiling was used in the study to track responses to a trivalent subunit inactivated influenza vaccine. The paper as a whole reports these results and caveats: The authors proposed that each seasonal influenza vaccination may bring in only a limited number of new T cells.

This clonotype was detected ten times or more. This clone's antigen is unknown. No per-base quality is available; no much larger clone lies one base away. Reading from cysteine to phenylalanine, the CDR3 counts 14 amino acids. The CDR3 DNA has 42 bases and is translated from base 1. Germline trimming amounts to 6 bases on V and 0 bases on J, with 0 as the count of junction bases outside the gene matches. The germline V gene gives CDR1 as WSHSY and CDR2 as SAAADI. The library was generated by RT-PCR. The sample was run on an Illumina HiSeq 2500. TCRdb trimmed the raw reads at Q25, called clones with MiXCR and kept productive beta chains. Records with the same CDR3 protein are collapsed into one entry carrying the most frequent genes and DNA. Here the sample has about 700,000 distinct CDR3 sequences; around 14% occur a single time. Of the sample, 11% falls within the top ten clones.

This chain is built from TRBV10-2 and TRBJ1-4; 8 nucleotides in the junction match TRBD1. The receptor was derived from a man aged 50 or older who received an inactivated influenza vaccine. Donor details come from another sample of the same person, matched by shared clones. The sample in question was PBMCs from blood, obtained 11 to 12 days after vaccination. The nucleotides are TGCGCCAGCAGGGGACAGGCAACTAATGAAAAACTGTTTTTT. Translation gives CASRGQATNEKLFF.